This T cell receptor beta chain was captured in a study of OX40 agonist ivuxolimab in advanced cancers. Here immunoSEQ multiplex PCR was the method, and the copy in TCRdb shows in-frame clones only, minus some. The sample has tens of thousands of clones; 83% are singletons. There are 13 residues in the CDR3. V was shortened by 2 bases and J by 2 bases, with 5 bases between the two germline ends. Germline CDR1 and CDR2: SGHDT and YYEEEE. The sequence derives from an adult with an advanced solid tumor such as melanoma, head and neck, liver or kidney cancer. The specimen was CD4+ or CD8+ T cells sorted from blood, collected in a trial of the OX40 agonist ivuxolimab. The rearrangement links TRBV5-6 to TRBJ2-1, with D possibly TRBD2 on 5 matching bases. This CDR3 is CASSFGAYNEQFF. The CDR3 DNA follows: TGTGCCAGCAGCTTCGGGGCCTACAATGAGCAGTTCTTC.